What follows describes a single T cell receptor (beta chain). Germline trimming cut 2 bases from V and 3 bases from J; bases unmatched to any gene: 3. Looked up from germline, CDR1 is KGHDR and CDR2 is SFDVKD. This CDR3 is 15 amino acids long. This record belongs to a study of blood T cell repertoires in COVID-19. At the level of the study: Researchers got acute and convalescent COVID-19 samples from the United States, Italy and Spain. T cells, B-cell-depleted T cells, or PBMCs supplied cDNA or gDNA.

Original handling: Estimation of nucleated cell counts was performed using reference gene primer amplification. TCRdb's table, derived via immunoSEQ multiplex PCR, lists solely in-frame clones and lacks some. The D gene and trimming were derived from the DNA, and the V and J assignments and clone size from that table. The sample lists approximately 140,000 clones; 85% to 90% were seen once. The chain uses TRBV24-1 and TRBJ1-1; 9 positions agree with TRBD1. The origin of this receptor is a man older than 75 with acute or convalescent COVID-19. The sequencing sample was made of peripheral blood. This CDR3 is CATSDSRTGDTEAFF. The CDR3 DNA sequence: TGTGCCACCAGTGATTCTCGGACAGGGGACACTGAAGCTTTCTTT.